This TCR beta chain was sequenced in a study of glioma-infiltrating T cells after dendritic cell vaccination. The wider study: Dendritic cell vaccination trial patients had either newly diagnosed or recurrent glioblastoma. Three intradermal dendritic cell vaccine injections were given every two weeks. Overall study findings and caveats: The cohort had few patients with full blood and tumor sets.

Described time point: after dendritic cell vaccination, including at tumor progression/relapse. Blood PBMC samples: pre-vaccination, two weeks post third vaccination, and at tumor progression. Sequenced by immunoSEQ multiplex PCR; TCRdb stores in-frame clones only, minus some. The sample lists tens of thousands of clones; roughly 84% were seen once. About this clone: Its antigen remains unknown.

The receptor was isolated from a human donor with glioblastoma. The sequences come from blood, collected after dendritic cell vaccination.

Here the CDR3 DNA reads TGTGCCAGCAGCTTAGTTTCAATCGGAGCTTTCTTT. It yields the protein CASSLVSIGAFF. The chain couples TRBV11-2 to TRBJ1-1; D is uncertain. The CDR3 extends over 12 amino acids. In germline, CDR1 is SGHAT, CDR2 FQNNGV. Trimming left V 1 base short and J 10 bases short, with 10 bases between.